The 3 T cell receptor beta chains below were found in one sample sequenced in a study of shared clonotypes between healthy human individuals. Profiling relied on immunoSEQ multiplex PCR, and the TCRdb table lists in-frame clones only, not all of them. Of more than 900,000 clones listed, approximately 80% were seen once; the top ten hold 0.5% to 0.65%. The sample was memory CD4+ T cells from PBMCs. Noted subset: CD45RA-negative fraction. The receptors originated from a young man in good health. Some clones in this sample may be carry-over from other donors' samples.

Comment on this clone: This likely stems from a read error, as it lies one base from a far larger clone. The chain joins TRBV7-9 to TRBJ2-4, with TRBD2 matching 10 bases. This CDR3 contains 16 residues. Germline CDR1 and CDR2: SEHNR and FQNEAQ (reference sequence). V lost 4 bases, J lost 8 bases, and 11 bases stayed unmatched. The DNA of the CDR3 is TGTGCCAGCAGCTCGGGACTAGCGAGAGTTGCGGACATTCAGTACTTC. Translation: CASSSGLARVADIQYF.

This sequence joins TRBV18 and TRBJ2-4; the match to TRBD1 covers 8 bases. Looked up from germline, CDR1 is KGHSH and CDR2 is LQKENI. The CDR3 runs 16 residues. The J segment lost 0 bases and the V segment lost 3 bases, leaving 4 bases of the junction unmatched. The CDR3 DNA sequence: TGTGCCAGCTCACCGAAGGACAGGGAAGCCAAAAACATTCAGTACTTC. This encodes CASSPKDREAKNIQYF.

The chain employs TRBV7-2 and TRBJ2-3; TRBD2 agrees at 13 bases. The CDR3 covers 16 residues. V trimming: 5 bases; J trimming: 2 bases; junction bases outside the gene matches: 4. Germline V CDR1 and CDR2: SGHTA, FQGNSA. CDR3 residues: CASSLGLAGVTDTQYF. The DNA for the CDR3 is TGTGCCAGCAGCCTAGGACTAGCGGGAGTCACAGATACGCAGTATTTT.